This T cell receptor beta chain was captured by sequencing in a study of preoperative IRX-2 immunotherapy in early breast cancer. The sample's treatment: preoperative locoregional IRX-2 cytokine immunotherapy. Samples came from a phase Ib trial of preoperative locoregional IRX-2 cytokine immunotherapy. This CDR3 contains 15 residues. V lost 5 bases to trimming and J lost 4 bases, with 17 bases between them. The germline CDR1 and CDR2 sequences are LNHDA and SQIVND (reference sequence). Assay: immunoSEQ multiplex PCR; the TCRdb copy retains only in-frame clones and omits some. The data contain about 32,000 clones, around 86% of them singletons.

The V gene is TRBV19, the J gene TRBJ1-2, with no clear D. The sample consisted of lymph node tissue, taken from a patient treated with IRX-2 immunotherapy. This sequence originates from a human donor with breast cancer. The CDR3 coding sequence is TGTGCCAGTAGTTGGAGTCTTCGGACGGTCTATGGCTACACCTTC. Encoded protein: CASSWSLRTVYGYTF.